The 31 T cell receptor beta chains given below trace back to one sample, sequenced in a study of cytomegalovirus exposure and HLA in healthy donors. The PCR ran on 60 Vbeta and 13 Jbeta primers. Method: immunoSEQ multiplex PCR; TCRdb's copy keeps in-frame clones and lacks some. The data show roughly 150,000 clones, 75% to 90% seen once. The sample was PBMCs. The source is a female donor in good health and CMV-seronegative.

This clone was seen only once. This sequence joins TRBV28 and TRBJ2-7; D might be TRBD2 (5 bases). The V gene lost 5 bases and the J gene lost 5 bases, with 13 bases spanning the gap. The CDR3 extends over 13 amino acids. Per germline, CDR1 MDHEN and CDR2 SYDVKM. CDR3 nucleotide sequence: TGTGCCAGCAGTCAAAGGGCGGGCCACGAGCAGTACTTC. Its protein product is CASSQRAGHEQYF.

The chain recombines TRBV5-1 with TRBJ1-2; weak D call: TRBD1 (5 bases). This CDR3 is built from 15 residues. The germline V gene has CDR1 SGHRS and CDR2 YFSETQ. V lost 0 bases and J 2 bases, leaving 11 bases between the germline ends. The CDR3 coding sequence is TGCGCCAGCAGCTTGGTGCAGGGCGTAAACTATGGCTACACCTTC. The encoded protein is CASSLVQGVNYGYTF.

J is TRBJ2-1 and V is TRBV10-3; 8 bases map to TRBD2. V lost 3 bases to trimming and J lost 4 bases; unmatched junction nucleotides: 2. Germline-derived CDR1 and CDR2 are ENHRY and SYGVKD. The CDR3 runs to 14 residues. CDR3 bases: TGTGCCATCAGTGAACAGCGGGAGTACAATGAGCAGTTCTTC. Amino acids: CAISEQREYNEQFF.

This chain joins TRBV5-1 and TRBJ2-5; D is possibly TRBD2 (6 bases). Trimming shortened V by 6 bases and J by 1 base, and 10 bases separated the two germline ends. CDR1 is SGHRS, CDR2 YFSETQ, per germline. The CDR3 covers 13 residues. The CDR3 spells CASTAGIQETQYF. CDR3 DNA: TGCGCCAGCACGGCGGGGATCCAAGAGACCCAGTACTTC.

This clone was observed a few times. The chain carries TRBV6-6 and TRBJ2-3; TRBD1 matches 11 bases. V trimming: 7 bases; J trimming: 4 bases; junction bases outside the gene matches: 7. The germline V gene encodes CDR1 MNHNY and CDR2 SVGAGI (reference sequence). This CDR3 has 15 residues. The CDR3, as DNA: TGTGCCAGCACCGCCCCGGACAGGGGGCCAGATACGCAGTATTTT. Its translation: CASTAPDRGPDTQYF.

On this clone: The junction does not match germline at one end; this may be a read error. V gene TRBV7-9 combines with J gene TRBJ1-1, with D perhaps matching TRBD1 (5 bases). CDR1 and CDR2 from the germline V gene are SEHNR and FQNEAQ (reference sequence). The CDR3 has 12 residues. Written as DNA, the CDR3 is TGTTCCAGCAGCTTAGAGGGGACTGAAGCTTTCTTT. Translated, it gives CSSSLEGTEAFF.

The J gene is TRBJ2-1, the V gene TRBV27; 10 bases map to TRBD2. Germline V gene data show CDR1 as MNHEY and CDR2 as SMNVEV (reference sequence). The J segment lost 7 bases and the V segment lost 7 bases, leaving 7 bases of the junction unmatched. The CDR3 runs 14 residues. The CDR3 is CASTVTSGLNEQFF. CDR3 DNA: TGTGCCAGCACCGTGACTAGCGGGTTAAATGAGCAGTTCTTC.

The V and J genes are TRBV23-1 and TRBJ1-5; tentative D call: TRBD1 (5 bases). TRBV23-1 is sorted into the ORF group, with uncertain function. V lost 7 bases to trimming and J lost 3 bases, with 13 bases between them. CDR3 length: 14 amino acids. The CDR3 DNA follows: TGCGCCAGCACACCCAGGGCGATCAATCAGCCCCAGCATTTT. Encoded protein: CASTPRAINQPQHF.

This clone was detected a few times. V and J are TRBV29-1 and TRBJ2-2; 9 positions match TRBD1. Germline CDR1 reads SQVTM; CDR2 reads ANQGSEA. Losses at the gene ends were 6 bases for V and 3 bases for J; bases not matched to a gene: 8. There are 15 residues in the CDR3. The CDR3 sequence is CSVTGGAVHTGELFF. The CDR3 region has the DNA TGCAGCGTGACAGGGGGAGCGGTACACACCGGGGAGCTGTTTTTT.

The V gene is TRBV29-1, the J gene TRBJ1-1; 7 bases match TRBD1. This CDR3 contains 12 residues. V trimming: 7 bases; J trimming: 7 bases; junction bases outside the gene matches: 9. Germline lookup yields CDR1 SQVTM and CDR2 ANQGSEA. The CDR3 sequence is CSGRQGTLEAFF. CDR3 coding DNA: TGCAGCGGCCGACAGGGAACACTTGAAGCTTTCTTT. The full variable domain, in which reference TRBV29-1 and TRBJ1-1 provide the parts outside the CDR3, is SAVISQKPSRDICQRGTSLTIQCQVDSQVTMMFWYRQQPGQSLTLIATANQGSEATYESGFVIDKFPISRPNLTFSTLTVSNMSPEDSSIYLCSGRQGTLEAFFGQGTRLTVV.

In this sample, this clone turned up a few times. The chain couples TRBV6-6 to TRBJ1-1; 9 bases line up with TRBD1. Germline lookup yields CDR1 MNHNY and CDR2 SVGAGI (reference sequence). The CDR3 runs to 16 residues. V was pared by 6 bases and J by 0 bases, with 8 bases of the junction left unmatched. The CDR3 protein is CASSPGTGKMNTEAFF. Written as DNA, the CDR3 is TGTGCCAGCAGCCCCGGGACAGGGAAAATGAACACTGAAGCTTTCTTT.

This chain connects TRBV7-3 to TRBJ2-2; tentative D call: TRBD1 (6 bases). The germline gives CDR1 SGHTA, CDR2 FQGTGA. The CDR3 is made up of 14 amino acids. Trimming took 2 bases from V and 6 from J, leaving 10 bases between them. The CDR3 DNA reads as TGTGCCAGCAGCTTAGTATCAGGGGCCGGGGAGCTGTTTTTT. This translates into CASSLVSGAGELFF.

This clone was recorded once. CDR3: CASGWSQETQYF. CDR3 bases: TGTGCCAGCGGCTGGAGCCAAGAGACCCAGTACTTC. The rearrangement uses TRBV27 and TRBJ2-5; D is unresolved. Germline CDR1 reads MNHEY; CDR2 reads SMNVEV (reference sequence). The CDR3 spans 12 residues. Trimming cost V 8 bases and J 1 base, with 8 bases left between them.

The CDR3 here is CASSLGAGVMDTEAFF. In nucleotides, the CDR3 is TGTGCCAGCAGCTTAGGGGCGGGTGTTATGGACACTGAAGCTTTCTTT. The chain recombines TRBV7-9 with TRBJ1-1; D is uncertain. The V gene's germline CDR1 is SEHNR and CDR2 FQNEAQ (reference sequence). The CDR3 contains 16 residues. Trimming pared 1 base from V and 3 bases from J, leaving 15 bases between.

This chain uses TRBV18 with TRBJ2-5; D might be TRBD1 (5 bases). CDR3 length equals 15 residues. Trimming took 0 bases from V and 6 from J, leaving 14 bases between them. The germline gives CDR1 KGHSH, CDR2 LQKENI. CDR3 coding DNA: TGTGCCAGCTCACCACCTTGGGGCGGTGAAAAGACCCAGTACTTC. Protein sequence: CASSPPWGGEKTQYF.

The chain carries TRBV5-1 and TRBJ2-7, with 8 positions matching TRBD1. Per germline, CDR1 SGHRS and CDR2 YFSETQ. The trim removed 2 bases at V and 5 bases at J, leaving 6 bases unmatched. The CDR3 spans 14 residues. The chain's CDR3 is CASSFWDRSNEQYF. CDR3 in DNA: TGCGCCAGCAGCTTCTGGGACAGGAGCAACGAGCAGTACTTC.

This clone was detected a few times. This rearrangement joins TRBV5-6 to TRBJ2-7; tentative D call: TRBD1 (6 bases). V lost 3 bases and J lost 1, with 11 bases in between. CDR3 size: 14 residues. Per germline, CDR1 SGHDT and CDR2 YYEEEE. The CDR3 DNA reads TGTGCCAGCAGCTCCGGGACATCATCCTACGAGCAGTACTTC. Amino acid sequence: CASSSGTSSYEQYF.

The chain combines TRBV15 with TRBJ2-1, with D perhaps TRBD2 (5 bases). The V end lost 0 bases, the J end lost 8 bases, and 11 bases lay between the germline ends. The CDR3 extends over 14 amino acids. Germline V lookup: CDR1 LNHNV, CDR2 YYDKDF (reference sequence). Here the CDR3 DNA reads TGTGCCACCAGCAGAGAGGGCCCCGGGGATGAGCAGTTCTTC. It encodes CATSREGPGDEQFF.

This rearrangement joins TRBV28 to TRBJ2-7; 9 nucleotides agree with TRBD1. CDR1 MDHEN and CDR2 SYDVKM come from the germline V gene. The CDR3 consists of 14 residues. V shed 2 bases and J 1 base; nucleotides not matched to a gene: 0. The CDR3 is CASSLGQGSYEQYF. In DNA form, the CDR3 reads TGTGCCAGCAGTTTAGGACAGGGGTCCTACGAGCAGTACTTC.

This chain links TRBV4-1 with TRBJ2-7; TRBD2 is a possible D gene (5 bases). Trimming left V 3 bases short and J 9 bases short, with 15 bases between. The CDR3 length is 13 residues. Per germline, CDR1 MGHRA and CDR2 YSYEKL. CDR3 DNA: TGCGCCAGCAGCCAGGAGTCACAAGGACTGCAGTACTTC. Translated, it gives CASSQESQGLQYF.

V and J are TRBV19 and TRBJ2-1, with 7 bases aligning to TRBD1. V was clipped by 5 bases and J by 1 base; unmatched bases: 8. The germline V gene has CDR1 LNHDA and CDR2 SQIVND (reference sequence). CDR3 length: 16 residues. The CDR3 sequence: CASSERGPLSYNEQFF. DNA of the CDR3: TGTGCCAGTAGTGAGAGGGGGCCCCTTTCCTACAATGAGCAGTTCTTC.

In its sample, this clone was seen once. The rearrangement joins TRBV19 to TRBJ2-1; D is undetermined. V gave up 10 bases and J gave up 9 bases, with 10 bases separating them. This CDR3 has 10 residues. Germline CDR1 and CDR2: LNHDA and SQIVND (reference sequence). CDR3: CATGFGEQFF. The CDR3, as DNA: TGTGCCACCGGGTTCGGTGAGCAGTTCTTC. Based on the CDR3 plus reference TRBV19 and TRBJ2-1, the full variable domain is DGGITQSPKYLFRKEGQNVTLSCEQNLNHDAMYWYRQDPGQGLRLIYYSQIVNDFQKGDIAEGYSVSREKKESFPLTVTSAQKNPTAFYLCATGFGEQFFGPGTRLTVL.

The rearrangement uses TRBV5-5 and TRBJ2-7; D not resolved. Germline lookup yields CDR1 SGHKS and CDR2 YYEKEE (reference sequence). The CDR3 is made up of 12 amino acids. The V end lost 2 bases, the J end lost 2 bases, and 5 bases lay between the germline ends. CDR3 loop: CASSLTAYEQYF. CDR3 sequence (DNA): TGTGCCAGCAGCTTAACAGCCTACGAGCAGTACTTC.

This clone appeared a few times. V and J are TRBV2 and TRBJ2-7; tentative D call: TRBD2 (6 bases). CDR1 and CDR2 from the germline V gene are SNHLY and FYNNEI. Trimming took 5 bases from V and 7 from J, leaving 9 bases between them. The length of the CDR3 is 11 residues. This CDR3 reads CASSWGVEQYF. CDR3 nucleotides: TGTGCCAGCAGTTGGGGGGTTGAGCAGTACTTC.

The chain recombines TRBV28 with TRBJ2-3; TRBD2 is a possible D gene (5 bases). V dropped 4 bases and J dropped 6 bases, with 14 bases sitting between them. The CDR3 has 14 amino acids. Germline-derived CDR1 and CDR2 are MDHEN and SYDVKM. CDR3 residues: CASSSWGSADTQYF. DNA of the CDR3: TGTGCCAGCAGTTCTTGGGGTAGCGCCGATACGCAGTATTTT.

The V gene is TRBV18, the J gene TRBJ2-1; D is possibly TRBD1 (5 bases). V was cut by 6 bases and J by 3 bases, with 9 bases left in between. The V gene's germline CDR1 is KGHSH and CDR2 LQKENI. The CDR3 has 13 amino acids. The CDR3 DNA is TGTGCCAGCTCCGATCAGGGCTACAATGAGCAGTTCTTC. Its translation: CASSDQGYNEQFF. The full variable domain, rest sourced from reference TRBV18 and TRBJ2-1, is NAGVMQNPRHLVRRRGQEARLRCSPMKGHSHVYWYRQLPEEGLKFMVYLQKENIIDESGMPKERFSAEFPKEGPSILRIQQVVRGDSAAYFCASSDQGYNEQFFGPGTRLTVL.

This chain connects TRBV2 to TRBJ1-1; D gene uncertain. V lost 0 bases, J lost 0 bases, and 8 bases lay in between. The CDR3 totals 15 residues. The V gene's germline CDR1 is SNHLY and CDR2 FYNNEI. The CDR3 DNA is TGTGCCAGCAGTGAAGCGGCAGGTCTGAACACTGAAGCTTTCTTT. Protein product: CASSEAAGLNTEAFF.

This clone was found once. The CDR3 coding sequence is TGCAGCGTGCTTACTAGCTCCTACAATGAGCAGTTCTTC. The encoded protein is CSVLTSSYNEQFF. The chain uses TRBV29-1 and TRBJ2-1, with D perhaps TRBD2 (5 bases). The germline gives CDR1 SQVTM, CDR2 ANQGSEA. The CDR3 is 13 amino acids. V lost 6 bases and J lost 0, with 9 bases in between.

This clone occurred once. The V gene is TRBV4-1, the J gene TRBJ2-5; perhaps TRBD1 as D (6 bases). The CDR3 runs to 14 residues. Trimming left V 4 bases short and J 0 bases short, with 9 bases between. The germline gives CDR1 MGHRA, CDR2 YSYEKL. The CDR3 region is CASSPGQNQETQYF. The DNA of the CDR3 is TGCGCCAGCAGCCCCGGACAGAACCAAGAGACCCAGTACTTC.

The CDR3 loop is CASTQAGPTGELFF. The CDR3 coding sequence is TGTGCCAGCACCCAAGCGGGACCCACCGGGGAGCTGTTTTTT. The rearrangement joins TRBV11-2 to TRBJ2-2, with 7 bases identical to TRBD2. The CDR3 is made up of 14 amino acids. Germline V gene sequence: CDR1 SGHAT, CDR2 FQNNGV. V lost 7 bases and J lost 4; bases outside the gene matches: 6.

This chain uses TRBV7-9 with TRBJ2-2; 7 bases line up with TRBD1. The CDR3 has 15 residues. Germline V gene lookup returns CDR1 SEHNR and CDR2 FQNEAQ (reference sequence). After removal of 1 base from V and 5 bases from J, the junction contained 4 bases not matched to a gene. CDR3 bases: TGTGCCAGCAGCTTAGGACAGGGCTGGACCGGGGAGCTGTTTTTT. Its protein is CASSLGQGWTGELFF.